Described below is a single T cell receptor (beta chain) sequence and its context. The target antigen is unknown. The same CDR3 is also encoded by other DNA sequences in this sample. This specimen belongs to a study of a mutant IDH1 vaccine in newly diagnosed glioma. About the research overall: The treated group averaged roughly 40 years old and was 62.5% male, 37.5% female.

Sequenced by immunoSEQ multiplex PCR; TCRdb stores in-frame clones only, minus some. This table holds 70,000 or so clones, around 87% found once. The CDR3 extends over 14 amino acids. Noted time point: week 35, safety follow-up. It was 300 ug of mutant IDH1 20-mer peptide that made up each vaccine dose, given with topical imiquimod. The donors had new WHO grade 3 or 4 astrocytomas; these were IDH1-mutant and ATRX-lost. Whole-study results and caveats: Seemingly, pseudoprogression had no relation to changes in the top peripheral T cell clonotypes.

This sequence was found in a man under 40 with glioma. This material consisted of PBMCs, taken from a glioma patient whose treatment included an IDH1 peptide vaccine. The gene calls are TRBV21-1 and TRBJ1-1. TRBV21-1 is described as a pseudogene. The CDR3 loop is CASSRGTVNTEAFF. Written as DNA, the CDR3 is TGTGCCAGCAGCAGAGGAACAGTGAACACTGAAGCTTTCTTT.